This T cell receptor beta chain originates from a study of T-cell memory formation after mild COVID-19. The length of the CDR3 is 17 residues. The V and J ends lost 2 bases and 6 bases, in that order; junction bases with no gene match: 10. CDR1 is KGHSH and CDR2 is LQKENI in the germline V gene. In this sample, this clonotype turned up a few times. TCRdb reprocessed the 5' RACE reads via MiXCR and lists one record per CDR3 protein. The table shows about 100,000 distinct CDR3 sequences, with 15% to 20% occurring only once. Sequenced material: PBMCs or a T cell subset sorted from them (not recorded which). The V gene is TRBV18, the J gene TRBJ2-4, with 10 bases lining up with TRBD1. This clonotype originated in a man between 18 and 35 years old who had mild COVID-19 (a few samples of this study predate the infection). Cell type and time point are not known. CDR3 coding DNA: TGTGCCAGCTCACCAGTGACAGGGGGCCTTCGAGGAAACATTCAGTACTTC. It yields the protein CASSPVTGGLRGNIQYF.